This T cell receptor (beta chain) came from a study of T cell repertoires in cytomegalovirus infection. About the research overall: Public signatures in TCR beta pointed to CMV infection and matching HLA type.

This CDR3 is 15 amino acids long. The germline gives CDR1 MNHNY, CDR2 SVGAGI (reference sequence). Trimming pared 0 bases from V and 1 base from J, leaving 10 bases between. TCRdb recomputed calls from the reads with MiXCR, one row per CDR3 protein. The table has hundreds of thousands of distinct CDR3 sequences, under 45% seen once. On this clonotype: Its antigen is currently unknown.

This rearrangement joins TRBV6-6 to TRBJ2-7; no reliable D call. The TCR sequence derives from a human donor in good health (CMV status not recorded). Some clones in this sample may be carry-over from other donors' samples. Material: cultured PBMCs, obtained from culture after CMV antigen stimulation. The CDR3 DNA reads TGTGCCAGCAGTTACTCGCCAACAGCTTCCTACGAGCAGTACTTC. Protein: CASSYSPTASYEQYF.